The clone carrying this TCR beta chain was seen a handful of times. As yet, its antigen is unknown. TCRdb passed the reads through MiXCR, listing each CDR3 protein once. In the table there are a few hundred thousand distinct CDR3 sequences, roughly 13% of which are singletons. V was clipped by 4 bases and J by 3 bases, with 17 bases between them. Germline CDR1 and CDR2: DFQATT and SNEGSKA (reference sequence). This CDR3 contains 15 residues. The record originates from a study of T cell repertoires in cytomegalovirus infection. Findings and caveats of the study: The response measured ex vivo was dominated by TCR beta clonotypes (HLA-C-restricted and CMV-specific). The study identified carriers of CMV plus the relevant HLA from cumulative public TCR beta family frequency.

The gene calls are TRBV20-1 and TRBJ2-3; perhaps TRBD1 as D (6 bases). Sequencing input: PBMCs. The sequence derives from a human donor in good health (CMV status not recorded). Some clones in this sample may be carry-over from other donors' samples. CDR3 in amino acids: CSATTPQGTTDTQYF. DNA for the CDR3: TGCAGTGCTACGACCCCACAGGGTACAACAGATACGCAGTATTTT.